This paragraph reports one T cell receptor beta chain. The antigen remains undetermined. Treatment reported: oral pan-JAK inhibitor, 5-10 mg twice daily. Punch biopsies of lesional scalp, plus peripheral blood, were taken from alopecia areata patients. This record comes from a study of CD8+ T cells in alopecia areata. Looking at the study overall: Patients received oral tofacitinib, 5 to 10 mg twice daily, for moderate-to-severe alopecia areata.

CDR3 length: 14 residues. CDR1 SGDLS and CDR2 YYNGEE come from the germline V gene. The V gene end was trimmed by 0 bases and the J gene end by 8 bases; junction bases not matched to a gene: 7. Points from the study as a whole: Scalp clonality decreased significantly with tofacitinib, and so did expanded CD8+ clones among the top 100. With tofacitinib ongoing, many expanded lesional clones persisted in both scalp and blood.

RNA was isolated and reverse transcribed to cDNA, the sequencing template. Clones were sequenced by immunoSEQ multiplex PCR, and TCRdb holds only the in-frame ones, with some missing. The table lists under 250,000 clones, less than 75% of them singletons. The material sequenced was CD4+ T cells sorted from blood, taken at week 4, from a patient treated with tofacitinib. The chain carries TRBV9 and TRBJ1-2; TRBD1 aligns across 7 bases. The sequence was collected from a human donor with alopecia areata. CDR3 sequence (DNA): TGTGCCAGCAGCGTAGGAGGGGGCGGTCGAGGCTACACCTTC. Its translation is CASSVGGGGRGYTF.